This T cell receptor beta chain came from a study of blood T cell repertoires in COVID-19. Study-level information: Collection of acute and convalescent COVID-19 samples took place in the United States, Italy and Spain. T cells, B-cell-depleted T cells, or PBMCs provided the cDNA or gDNA that served as material.

In the authors' workflow: How many nucleated cells were present was estimated from reference gene primer amplification. Sequenced by immunoSEQ multiplex PCR; TCRdb stores in-frame clones only, minus some. V and J calls and clone size follow that table, whereas D and trimming were derived from the DNA. The table lists about 95,000 clones, 89% of them singletons. Material: peripheral blood. This TCR derives from a woman in her 70s with acute or convalescent COVID-19.

CDR3 in amino acids: CASRPGSSDTQYF. The CDR3 nucleotides read TGTGCCAGTCGACCCGGGAGTTCGGATACGCAGTATTTT. The V gene is TRBV6-6, the J gene TRBJ2-3, with D possibly matching TRBD2 (6 bases). Germline assignment: CDR1 MNHNY and CDR2 SVGAGI (reference sequence). The V gene lost 9 bases and the J gene lost 6 bases, with 16 bases spanning the gap. The CDR3 extends over 13 amino acids.